The rows below give T cell receptor beta chains drawn from one sample of a study of regulatory T cells in long-lasting Graves disease. Each CDR3 protein gets one entry after TCRdb re-called the multiplex PCR reads with MiXCR. The sample records about 660,000 distinct CDR3 sequences, around 30% being singletons. Sequences were derived from peripheral blood mononuclear cells (PBMCs), sampled when the disease was refractory, from a patient treated with antithyroid drugs. These receptors were taken from a female donor with Graves disease. Each CDR3 is given with its conserved first and last residue. The order of the fields is J gene, clone size, CDR3 length, V gene, D gene, CDR3 DNA, CDR3 protein. The D gene is left open where the match is weak. Clone size is shown for a subset of rows, as once, few, many or a class of expanded clone.

J gene: TRBJ2-7
clone size: -
CDR3 length: 14
V gene: TRBV9
D gene: -
CDR3 DNA: TGTGCCAGCAGCCCCCGACTTGCCCCCTACGAGCAGTACTTC
CDR3 protein: CASSPRLAPYEQYF

J gene: TRBJ1-5
clone size: -
CDR3 length: 15
V gene: TRBV5-5
D gene: -
CDR3 DNA: TGTGCCAGCAGCTTAACTGACACCCTTAATCAGCCCCAGCATTTT
CDR3 protein: CASSLTDTLNQPQHF

J gene: TRBJ2-7
clone size: few
CDR3 length: 14
V gene: TRBV20-1
D gene: -
CDR3 DNA: TGCAGTGCTACGGAGCTGGAGGGCCAGGGGGAGCAGTACTTC
CDR3 protein: CSATELEGQGEQYF

J gene: TRBJ2-5
clone size: many
CDR3 length: 15
V gene: TRBV12-5
D gene: -
CDR3 DNA: TGTGCTAGTGGTTTGGTAGCACTAGGTAGGAAGACCCAGTACTTC
CDR3 protein: CASGLVALGRKTQYF

J gene: TRBJ1-2
clone size: few
CDR3 length: 15
V gene: TRBV3-1
D gene: -
CDR3 DNA: TGTGCCAGCAGCCAGGCCAGGGCTGGTACTTTTGGCTACACCTTC
CDR3 protein: CASSQARAGTFGYTF

J gene: TRBJ2-5
clone size: many
CDR3 length: 14
V gene: TRBV11-2
D gene: -
CDR3 DNA: TGTGCCAGCAGCTTAGGAGGAGGGGAAGAGACCCAGTACTTC
CDR3 protein: CASSLGGGEETQYF

J gene: TRBJ2-2
clone size: -
CDR3 length: 11
V gene: TRBV11-2
D gene: -
CDR3 DNA: TGTGCCAGCAGCCCAGTCCAGGAGCTGTTTTTT
CDR3 protein: CASSPVQELFF

J gene: TRBJ2-5
clone size: -
CDR3 length: 14
V gene: TRBV6-1
D gene: -
CDR3 DNA: TGTGCCAGCAGACTTCGGGGGCACCAAGAGACCCAGTACTTC
CDR3 protein: CASRLRGHQETQYF

J gene: TRBJ1-6
clone size: -
CDR3 length: 13
V gene: TRBV7-3
D gene: TRBD1
CDR3 DNA: TGTGCCAGCAGCACAGGGGGTAGTTCACCCCTCCACTTT
CDR3 protein: CASSTGGSSPLHF

J gene: TRBJ2-7
clone size: -
CDR3 length: 15
V gene: TRBV7-2
D gene: TRBD2
CDR3 DNA: TGTGCCAGCAGCCTCTCAAGCGGGAGGTGGGGAGAGCAGTACTTC
CDR3 protein: CASSLSSGRWGEQYF

J gene: TRBJ1-1
clone size: -
CDR3 length: 15
V gene: TRBV13
D gene: -
CDR3 DNA: TGTGCCTGCAGCCCTCGACTTCGGGGGGGAATGGGGGCTTTCTTT
CDR3 protein: CACSPRLRGGMGAFF

J gene: TRBJ2-5
clone size: -
CDR3 length: 14
V gene: TRBV19
D gene: TRBD2
CDR3 DNA: TGTGCCAGTAAACTAGCGGGAATGGAAGAGACCCAGTACTTC
CDR3 protein: CASKLAGMEETQYF

J gene: TRBJ2-2
clone size: -
CDR3 length: 19
V gene: TRBV6-1
D gene: TRBD2
CDR3 DNA: TGTGCCAGCAGTGAAGCGTCGTCCTTAGCGGGGATTAACACCGGGGAGCTGTTTTTT
CDR3 protein: CASSEASSLAGINTGELFF

J gene: TRBJ1-1
clone size: few
CDR3 length: 11
V gene: TRBV20-1
D gene: -
CDR3 DNA: TGCAGTGAATATCGGGGGTCTGAAGCTTTCTTT
CDR3 protein: CSEYRGSEAFF

J gene: TRBJ1-5
clone size: -
CDR3 length: 15
V gene: TRBV2
D gene: -
CDR3 DNA: TGTGCCAGCAGCGACAGCAGGGTCGGGAATCAGCCCCAGCAATTT
CDR3 protein: CASSDSRVGNQPQQF

J gene: TRBJ2-7
clone size: few
CDR3 length: 15
V gene: TRBV24-1
D gene: -
CDR3 DNA: TGTGCCACCAGTGATTTCTCCCGCCGGTTTTCCGAGCAGTACTTC
CDR3 protein: CATSDFSRRFSEQYF

J gene: TRBJ1-1
clone size: -
CDR3 length: 16
V gene: TRBV5-1
D gene: -
CDR3 DNA: TGCGCCAGCAGCGTACAGGACGGTGCTTGGAACACTGAAGCTTTCTTT
CDR3 protein: CASSVQDGAWNTEAFF

J gene: TRBJ1-4
clone size: few
CDR3 length: 16
V gene: TRBV12-3/TRBV12-4
D gene: -
CDR3 DNA: TGTGCCAGCAGTTTCGTAACGGGGGCTGGGGTTGAAAAACTGTTTTTT
CDR3 protein: CASSFVTGAGVEKLFF

J gene: TRBJ2-7
clone size: few
CDR3 length: 13
V gene: TRBV29-1
D gene: TRBD2
CDR3 DNA: TGCAGCGTTGTGGGGACTAGCGGGATCGAGCAGTACTTC
CDR3 protein: CSVVGTSGIEQYF

J gene: TRBJ1-6
clone size: -
CDR3 length: 18
V gene: TRBV14
D gene: -
CDR3 DNA: TGTGCCAGCAGCCAAGATCGAGGGGCCCAGAGCTATAATTCACCCCTCCACTTT
CDR3 protein: CASSQDRGAQSYNSPLHF

J gene: TRBJ2-4
clone size: -
CDR3 length: 15
V gene: TRBV12-3/TRBV12-4
D gene: TRBD1
CDR3 DNA: TGTGCCAGCAACGGACAGGCTATAGCCAAAAACATTCAGTACTTC
CDR3 protein: CASNGQAIAKNIQYF

J gene: TRBJ2-7
clone size: many
CDR3 length: 15
V gene: TRBV2
D gene: TRBD1
CDR3 DNA: TGTGCCAGCACCCAAGGGGGCGGCTCATACTACGAGCAGTACTTC
CDR3 protein: CASTQGGGSYYEQYF

J gene: TRBJ2-5
clone size: -
CDR3 length: 16
V gene: TRBV20-1
D gene: TRBD1
CDR3 DNA: TGCAGTGCTAGCAGGACAGGGAGAGGTGTTCGGGAGACCCAGTACTTC
CDR3 protein: CSASRTGRGVRETQYF

J gene: TRBJ1-1
clone size: -
CDR3 length: 13
V gene: TRBV6-2/TRBV6-3
D gene: TRBD1
CDR3 DNA: TGTGCCAGCAGGATGACAGGGGTGACTGAAGCTTGCTTT
CDR3 protein: CASRMTGVTEACF

J gene: TRBJ2-7
clone size: many
CDR3 length: 16
V gene: TRBV28
D gene: TRBD2
CDR3 DNA: TGTGCCAGCAGTTTACGAGGGAGGGCCCTCGTGTACGAGCAGTACTTC
CDR3 protein: CASSLRGRALVYEQYF

J gene: TRBJ1-1
clone size: -
CDR3 length: 13
V gene: TRBV10-2
D gene: -
CDR3 DNA: TGCGCCAGCAAAGGGGTTGAGAACACTGAAGCTTTCTTT
CDR3 protein: CASKGVENTEAFF

J gene: TRBJ1-3
clone size: -
CDR3 length: 15
V gene: TRBV6-1
D gene: -
CDR3 DNA: TGTGCCAGCAGATCGCCGGGGGGCAACGGAAACACCATATATTTT
CDR3 protein: CASRSPGGNGNTIYF

J gene: TRBJ2-6
clone size: many
CDR3 length: 15
V gene: TRBV11-2
D gene: -
CDR3 DNA: TGTGCCAGCAGCTTCGCCAGGGCTGGGGCCAACGTCCTGACTTTC
CDR3 protein: CASSFARAGANVLTF

J gene: TRBJ1-1
clone size: -
CDR3 length: 11
V gene: TRBV18
D gene: -
CDR3 DNA: TGTGCCAGCTCACCCGTACAAGAAGCTTTCTTT
CDR3 protein: CASSPVQEAFF

J gene: TRBJ1-1
clone size: -
CDR3 length: 15
V gene: TRBV5-6
D gene: -
CDR3 DNA: TGTGCCAGCAGCTTGGCCGAGGCAGGGTGGGCTGAAGCTTTCTTT
CDR3 protein: CASSLAEAGWAEAFF

J gene: TRBJ1-1
clone size: many
CDR3 length: 14
V gene: TRBV6-2/TRBV6-3
D gene: -
CDR3 DNA: TGTGCCAGCAGTTACGGGCAGGGGCACACTGAAGCTTTCTTT
CDR3 protein: CASSYGQGHTEAFF

J gene: TRBJ1-5
clone size: -
CDR3 length: 15
V gene: TRBV6-1
D gene: -
CDR3 DNA: TGTGCCAGCAGTGAAGGCAGGATCCGGATTCAGCCCCAGCATTTT
CDR3 protein: CASSEGRIRIQPQHF

J gene: TRBJ1-5
clone size: few
CDR3 length: 15
V gene: TRBV2
D gene: -
CDR3 DNA: TGTGCCAGCAGTGATGGGGCCGCCGATAATCAGCCCCAGCATTTT
CDR3 protein: CASSDGAADNQPQHF

J gene: TRBJ2-5
clone size: few
CDR3 length: 17
V gene: TRBV11-2
D gene: TRBD2
CDR3 DNA: TGTGCCAGCAGCTTTAGGACTAGCGGGAGGGCCGGGGAGACCCAGTACTTC
CDR3 protein: CASSFRTSGRAGETQYF

J gene: TRBJ2-7
clone size: once
CDR3 length: 16
V gene: TRBV19
D gene: TRBD2
CDR3 DNA: TGTGCCAGTAGTTTCCGGACTAGCGGGTTGAACGCCGAGCAGTACTTC
CDR3 protein: CASSFRTSGLNAEQYF

J gene: TRBJ2-3
clone size: few
CDR3 length: 21
V gene: TRBV10-3
D gene: -
CDR3 DNA: TGTGCCATCAGTGCTTCGGGGTATTCAGTTAGGGGAGAGAGCTGGTGGGATACGCAGTATTTT
CDR3 protein: CAISASGYSVRGESWWDTQYF

J gene: TRBJ2-7
clone size: many
CDR3 length: 12
V gene: TRBV6-2/TRBV6-3
D gene: -
CDR3 DNA: TGTGCCAGCAGTGAAGTGGGTTACGAGCAGTACTTC
CDR3 protein: CASSEVGYEQYF

J gene: TRBJ1-5
clone size: few
CDR3 length: 13
V gene: TRBV28
D gene: -
CDR3 DNA: TGTGCCAGTCAGCGGGGAGGGAACCAGCCCCAGCATTTT
CDR3 protein: CASQRGGNQPQHF

J gene: TRBJ1-1
clone size: once
CDR3 length: 13
V gene: TRBV29-1
D gene: -
CDR3 DNA: TGCAGCGTTGAGGGGCTCATGAACACTGAAGCTTTCTTT
CDR3 protein: CSVEGLMNTEAFF

J gene: TRBJ1-5
clone size: -
CDR3 length: 13
V gene: TRBV6-1
D gene: -
CDR3 DNA: TGTGCCAGCAACACAAGGGGGTTCCAGCCCCAGCATTTT
CDR3 protein: CASNTRGFQPQHF

J gene: TRBJ2-7
clone size: -
CDR3 length: 13
V gene: TRBV6-1
D gene: -
CDR3 DNA: TGTGCCAGCAGTGGAGGAGTCCCCTACGAGCAGTACTTC
CDR3 protein: CASSGGVPYEQYF

J gene: TRBJ1-3
clone size: -
CDR3 length: 16
V gene: TRBV9
D gene: TRBD1
CDR3 DNA: TGTGCCAGCAGCGTAGGTCTACAGGGGGCTGGAAACACCATATATTTT
CDR3 protein: CASSVGLQGAGNTIYF

J gene: TRBJ1-2
clone size: -
CDR3 length: 13
V gene: TRBV29-1
D gene: -
CDR3 DNA: TGCAGCGTTGTTCGCACAAGCGGCGAGGGCTACACCTTC
CDR3 protein: CSVVRTSGEGYTF

J gene: TRBJ1-3
clone size: -
CDR3 length: 16
V gene: TRBV12-3/TRBV12-4
D gene: TRBD1
CDR3 DNA: TGTGCCAGCAGCCCTCCGGGACAGGGGGCGGGAAACACCATATATTTT
CDR3 protein: CASSPPGQGAGNTIYF

J gene: TRBJ1-4
clone size: once
CDR3 length: 19
V gene: TRBV14
D gene: TRBD1
CDR3 DNA: TGTGCCAGCAGCCAAGGATTGGCCGGGACAGGGCTTCGCCATGAAAAACTGTTTTTT
CDR3 protein: CASSQGLAGTGLRHEKLFF

J gene: TRBJ1-2
clone size: -
CDR3 length: 15
V gene: TRBV27
D gene: TRBD1
CDR3 DNA: TGTGCCAGCAGTTTCGAGGCAGGGGGTTTCTATGGCTACACCTTC
CDR3 protein: CASSFEAGGFYGYTF

J gene: TRBJ2-5
clone size: -
CDR3 length: 14
V gene: TRBV7-9
D gene: TRBD2
CDR3 DNA: TGTGCCAGCAGCTTTGGACTAGCTCTTGAGACCCAGTACTTC
CDR3 protein: CASSFGLALETQYF

J gene: TRBJ1-1
clone size: -
CDR3 length: 13
V gene: TRBV20-1
D gene: -
CDR3 DNA: TGCAGTGCTCTGTGGGGGGGAAACACTGAAGCTTTCTTT
CDR3 protein: CSALWGGNTEAFF

J gene: TRBJ1-6
clone size: few
CDR3 length: 16
V gene: TRBV6-1
D gene: TRBD1
CDR3 DNA: TGTGCCAGCAGTAAATCCGGGACAGTAACAAATTCACCCCTCCACTTT
CDR3 protein: CASSKSGTVTNSPLHF

J gene: TRBJ1-5
clone size: many
CDR3 length: 11
V gene: TRBV28
D gene: TRBD1
CDR3 DNA: TGTGCCAGCAGTGGGGACAGAAGCCAGCATTTT
CDR3 protein: CASSGDRSQHF

J gene: TRBJ2-7
clone size: few
CDR3 length: 14
V gene: TRBV11-3
D gene: TRBD2
CDR3 DNA: TGTGCCAGCAGCTACCGGACTAGCGGGGACGAGCAGTACTTC
CDR3 protein: CASSYRTSGDEQYF

J gene: TRBJ1-2
clone size: -
CDR3 length: 14
V gene: TRBV20-1
D gene: -
CDR3 DNA: TGCAGTGCTAGAGACCCAGGGGAGGTCTATGGCTACGCCTTC
CDR3 protein: CSARDPGEVYGYAF

J gene: TRBJ1-1
clone size: few
CDR3 length: 13
V gene: TRBV5-5
D gene: -
CDR3 DNA: TGTGCCAGCAGCTGGGGTCCGGTGGTAGAAGCTTTCTTT
CDR3 protein: CASSWGPVVEAFF

J gene: TRBJ2-5
clone size: -
CDR3 length: 14
V gene: TRBV7-6
D gene: -
CDR3 DNA: TGTGCCAGCAGCTCGCTTGAGTTCCAAGAGACCCAGTACTTC
CDR3 protein: CASSSLEFQETQYF

J gene: TRBJ2-7
clone size: few
CDR3 length: 14
V gene: TRBV20-1
D gene: -
CDR3 DNA: TGCAGTGCCCTCTTTGGCGGTGGGTCCTACGAGCAGTACTTC
CDR3 protein: CSALFGGGSYEQYF

J gene: TRBJ2-6
clone size: few
CDR3 length: 15
V gene: TRBV2
D gene: -
CDR3 DNA: TGTGCCAGCAGTGATGGGGGACCTGGGGCCAACGTCCTGACTTTC
CDR3 protein: CASSDGGPGANVLTF

J gene: TRBJ1-2
clone size: -
CDR3 length: 15
V gene: TRBV6-1
D gene: -
CDR3 DNA: TGTGCCAGCACCCCCCACCCGGATGCTAACTATGGCTACACCTTC
CDR3 protein: CASTPHPDANYGYTF